This T cell receptor (beta chain) originates from a study of T cell repertoires in cytomegalovirus infection. The V gene's germline CDR1 is SNHLY and CDR2 FYNNEI. The CDR3 spans 14 residues. V lost 6 bases to trimming and J lost 1 base; unmatched junction nucleotides: 3. This clonotype has only a few counts. TCRdb fed the reads into MiXCR, producing one record per CDR3 protein. This table holds 200,000 to 250,000 distinct CDR3 sequences, approximately 24% found once. This TCR was sampled from a human donor in good health (CMV status not recorded). Some clones in this sample may be carry-over from other donors' samples. Material: CD8+ T cells from PBMCs. The rearrangement uses TRBV2 and TRBJ1-3; 7 bases line up with TRBD1. CDR3 protein: CASRGDSSGNTIYF. Here the CDR3 DNA reads TGTGCCAGCAGAGGGGACAGTTCTGGAAACACCATATATTTT. The variable domain in full, completed from reference TRBV2 and TRBJ1-3, reads EPEVTQTPSHQVTQMGQEVILRCVPISNHLYFYWYRQILGQKVEFLVSFYNNEISEKSEIFDDQFSVERPDGSNFTLKIRSTKLEDSAMYFCASRGDSSGNTIYFGEGSWLTVV.